These T cell receptor beta chains were read from a single sample in a study of response to subunit inactivated influenza vaccine. Via MiXCR, TCRdb re-called the RT-PCR reads, giving one row per CDR3 protein. In the table there are hundreds of thousands of distinct CDR3 sequences, around 20% of which are singletons. This specimen consisted of PBMCs from blood, obtained about 5 days after vaccination. Source of these receptors: a man between 45 and 60 years old who received an inactivated influenza vaccine. Each CDR3 is given with its conserved first and last residue. The order of the fields is V gene, clone size, D gene, J gene, CDR3 DNA, CDR3 protein. D genes are given only for firm matches. Expanded clones get a size class; other rows say once, few or many, or leave the size out.

TRBV11-2	many	NA	TRBJ2-5	TGTGCCAGCAGCTCGTCTGCGGAGACCCAGTACTTC	CASSSSAETQYF
TRBV12-3/TRBV12-4	few	NA	TRBJ1-1	TGTGCCAGCAGCGCGCGGGACGGACCGAACACTGAAGCTTTCTTT	CASSARDGPNTEAFF
TRBV12-3/TRBV12-4	NA	TRBD1	TRBJ1-2	TGTGCCAGCAGTATCAGACAGGGAACGGGGGGCTACACCTTC	CASSIRQGTGGYTF
TRBV20-1	NA	NA	TRBJ2-5	TGCAGTGCGGGAACAGGGTACGGCGAGACCCAGTACTTC	CSAGTGYGETQYF
TRBV5-1	once	TRBD2	TRBJ2-3	TGCGCCAGCAGCACGCGTCCTAGCGGGGGAACTAGCACAGATACGCAGTATTTT	CASSTRPSGGTSTDTQYF
TRBV5-1	NA	TRBD1	TRBJ1-1	TGCGCCAGCAGCTTGGCTACAGGGGGCGTTACTGAAGCTTTCTTT	CASSLATGGVTEAFF
TRBV12-3/TRBV12-4	NA	NA	TRBJ1-1	TGTGCCAGCACCTCAGGGTACGACACTGAAGCTTTCTTT	CASTSGYDTEAFF
TRBV20-1	few	NA	TRBJ2-1	TGCAGTGCTAAGACTTATCGACAGGACAATGAGCAGTTCTTC	CSAKTYRQDNEQFF
TRBV7-9	NA	TRBD2	TRBJ2-5	TGTGCCAGCAGCTTAGCGGGAGGGTCGGGGGAGACCCAGTACTTC	CASSLAGGSGETQYF
TRBV7-2	NA	NA	TRBJ2-7	TGTGCCAGCAGCCCCCTCAGGACAGCCTCCTACGAGCAGTACTTC	CASSPLRTASYEQYF
TRBV7-9	few	TRBD2	TRBJ2-1	TGTGCCAGCTCTCCGAGGGGTAGCGGGGGGGCCTACAATGAGCAGTTCTTC	CASSPRGSGGAYNEQFF
TRBV29-1	few	NA	TRBJ1-5	TGCAGCGTTGGAGAGGGGATAAACCAGCCCCAGCATTTT	CSVGEGINQPQHF
TRBV12-3/TRBV12-4	NA	NA	TRBJ1-5	TGTGCCAGCAGTCCGGACGGAAACAATCAGCCCCAGCATTTT	CASSPDGNNQPQHF
TRBV29-1	many	NA	TRBJ2-7	TGCAGCGTTTCATACAGGGGGGGAGGCTACGAGCAGTACTTC	CSVSYRGGGYEQYF
TRBV5-1	NA	NA	TRBJ2-3	TGCGCCAGCAGCGTCAGGACCGGCACAGATACGCAGTATTTT	CASSVRTGTDTQYF
TRBV4-2	NA	NA	TRBJ2-7	TGTGCCAGCAGGGGTACGGGAGTCGGGAATTACGAGCAGTACTTC	CASRGTGVGNYEQYF
TRBV28	few	NA	TRBJ1-2	TGTGCCAGCAGTTTACTGTTGGACCCATACTTCTATGGCTACACCTTC	CASSLLLDPYFYGYTF
TRBV10-3	few	TRBD1	TRBJ2-3	TGTGCCACCCGGACAGGGGTCACGGTTACAGATACGCAGTATTTT	CATRTGVTVTDTQYF
TRBV20-1	many	NA	TRBJ2-7	TGCAGTGCTAGAGGCCAGCCCTACGAGCAGTACTTC	CSARGQPYEQYF
TRBV28	NA	NA	TRBJ2-7	TGTGCCAGCAGTTTCGCCAGGGATGACGAGCAGTACTTC	CASSFARDDEQYF
TRBV4-2	few	NA	TRBJ2-2	TGTGCCAGCAGCCAAGGCCAAAGACTAGGGGGCACCGGGGAGCTGTTTTTT	CASSQGQRLGGTGELFF
TRBV6-6	few	NA	TRBJ2-7	TGTGCCAGCAGCCCATATCCCCGTTACGAGCAGTACTTC	CASSPYPRYEQYF
TRBV7-6	NA	TRBD1	TRBJ2-7	TGTGCCAGCAGCGCGGGACAGGCCTACTACGAGCAGTACTTC	CASSAGQAYYEQYF
TRBV18	few	NA	TRBJ1-5	TGTGCCAGCTCACCATCAACAGTTCAGCCCCAGCATTTT	CASSPSTVQPQHF
TRBV15	NA	TRBD1	TRBJ2-5	TGTGCCACCAGCAGAGGACAGGGGCAAGAGACCCAGTACTTC	CATSRGQGQETQYF
TRBV7-2	NA	NA	TRBJ2-3	TGTGCCAGCAGCGAGACTATAAGCACAGATACGCAGTATTTT	CASSETISTDTQYF
TRBV6-2/TRBV6-3	NA	TRBD1	TRBJ1-2	TGTGCCAGCAGTGCCAGGGGGCGCGCCCACTATGGCTACACCTTC	CASSARGRAHYGYTF
TRBV2	few	NA	TRBJ2-3	TGTGCCAGCAGTGATTGGCGGCCTAGCACAGATACGCAGTATTTT	CASSDWRPSTDTQYF
TRBV18	few	TRBD2	TRBJ2-7	TGTGCCAGCTCACCAACTAGCGGGAGATTCTACGAGCAGTACTTC	CASSPTSGRFYEQYF
TRBV5-1	NA	TRBD1	TRBJ2-7	TGCGCCAGCACCGAGACAGGGGGATTCTACGAGCAGTACTTC	CASTETGGFYEQYF
TRBV13	NA	NA	TRBJ2-4	TGTGCCAGCAGCTTAGGCCCATGGTGGGCGGCCAAAAACATTCAGTACTTC	CASSLGPWWAAKNIQYF
TRBV3-1	NA	NA	TRBJ2-1	TGTGCCAGCAGCCAAGACGACGGGAGTTCCACCAGCAATGAGCAGTTCTTC	CASSQDDGSSTSNEQFF
TRBV6-2/TRBV6-3	NA	TRBD2	TRBJ2-7	TGTGCCAGCAGTTACTCGAGAACTAGCGGCTCCTACGAGCAGTACTTC	CASSYSRTSGSYEQYF
TRBV6-2/TRBV6-3	NA	NA	TRBJ2-1	TGTGCCAGCAGTTTTACAGGGAGATCAAATGAGCAGTTCTTC	CASSFTGRSNEQFF
TRBV29-1	few	NA	TRBJ2-1	TGCAGCGGTACCAGGGGCTACCGCTACAATGAGCAGTTCTTC	CSGTRGYRYNEQFF
TRBV29-1	NA	TRBD1	TRBJ2-5	TGCAGCGTTGTAGGGCAGGGGGCTTTCGAGACCCAGTACTTC	CSVVGQGAFETQYF
TRBV18	NA	NA	TRBJ2-2	TGTGCCAGCTCACCTGCCTGGTTGTCGAACACCGGGGAGCTGTTTTTT	CASSPAWLSNTGELFF
TRBV12-3/TRBV12-4	NA	TRBD2	TRBJ2-7	TGTGCCAGCAGCCTATCCTCTCGCGGGAGGGCCTACGAGCAGTACTTC	CASSLSSRGRAYEQYF
TRBV7-8	NA	NA	TRBJ2-3	TGTGCCAGCAGACCCATGGCAGGGGCCACAGATACGCAGTATTTT	CASRPMAGATDTQYF
TRBV12-3/TRBV12-4	NA	TRBD2	TRBJ2-2	TGTGCCAGCAGTTTTTCAGCGGGAGTAACCGGGGAGCTGTTTTTT	CASSFSAGVTGELFF
TRBV5-1	NA	TRBD1	TRBJ2-1	TGCGCCAGCAGCGTGCAGGGGGTGGCTGAGCAGTTCTTC	CASSVQGVAEQFF
TRBV4-3	NA	NA	TRBJ1-1	TGCGCCAGCAGCCAAGATCTTGGCATCGGCAAAGCTTTCTTT	CASSQDLGIGKAFF
TRBV20-1	NA	NA	TRBJ2-3	TGCAGTGCTAGAGGGGGGGGGGCTCTGTATACGCAGTATTTT	CSARGGGALYTQYF
TRBV12-3/TRBV12-4	many	TRBD2	TRBJ2-1	TGTGCCAGCAGTCCCGGGACTAGGGACAATGAGCAGTTCTTC	CASSPGTRDNEQFF
TRBV12-3/TRBV12-4	many	TRBD1	TRBJ2-3	TGTGCCAGCAGTACCTCTCGACAGGGGGAATTAGATACGCAGTATTTT	CASSTSRQGELDTQYF
TRBV6-5	NA	TRBD1	TRBJ2-7	TGTGCCAGCAGTTCGGACAGGGGGGTCTACGAGCAGTACTTC	CASSSDRGVYEQYF
TRBV20-1	many	TRBD1	TRBJ1-5	TGCAGTGCTTCATACAGGGGGGCGCAGCCCCAGCATTTT	CSASYRGAQPQHF
TRBV7-2	NA	NA	TRBJ2-7	TGTGCCAGCAGCCCCTCCTCAGCGTTCAACTACGAGCAGTACTTC	CASSPSSAFNYEQYF
TRBV27	NA	TRBD1	TRBJ2-7	TGTGCCAGCAGTTTATTGAACAGGGGGCGATTCTACGATCAGTACTTC	CASSLLNRGRFYDQYF
TRBV6-1	NA	TRBD1	TRBJ1-1	TGTGCCAGCAGTACCGGGACAGGGGCCACTGAAGCTTTCTTT	CASSTGTGATEAFF
TRBV5-1	NA	TRBD2	TRBJ2-1	TGCGCCAGCAGCTTGGATAGCGGGAGCCTCAATGAGCAGTTCTTC	CASSLDSGSLNEQFF
TRBV29-1	many	TRBD2	TRBJ2-7	TGCAGCGTTGAGATCGGCGGGAGTGGCACCTACGAGCAGTACTTC	CSVEIGGSGTYEQYF
TRBV12-3/TRBV12-4	few	NA	TRBJ2-3	TGTGCCAGCAGTTTTAGTAGGTCGAGAAGCACAGATACGCAGTATTTT	CASSFSRSRSTDTQYF
TRBV4-2	few	TRBD1	TRBJ2-7	TGTGCCAGCAGCCAGGTACCCGGGACAGGGGGCTACGAGCAGTACTTC	CASSQVPGTGGYEQYF
TRBV4-2	NA	NA	TRBJ1-2	TGTGCCAGCAGCCAAGCAGGCCAGGGTGGTGGCTACACCTTC	CASSQAGQGGGYTF
TRBV5-7	many	NA	TRBJ2-1	TGTGCCAGCAGCTGGGGGTCGCGGAAGAACTATGACTACAATGAGCAGTTCTTC	CASSWGSRKNYDYNEQFF
TRBV7-2	NA	NA	TRBJ2-6	TGTGCCAGCAGCTTAAGGTCATGGGGGGCCAACGTCCTGACTTTC	CASSLRSWGANVLTF
TRBV9	NA	NA	TRBJ2-3	TGTGCCAGCAGCGTCGACCAGACCGATACGCAGTATTTT	CASSVDQTDTQYF
TRBV6-2/TRBV6-3	NA	NA	TRBJ2-7	TGTGCCAGCAGAACCGGGACCAGCAACTACGAGCAGTACTTC	CASRTGTSNYEQYF
TRBV20-1	NA	NA	TRBJ2-4	TGCAGTGCTAGTGACCCCGCGGGACGAGGTTACATTCAGTACTTC	CSASDPAGRGYIQYF